This T cell receptor beta chain came from a study of T cell changes during pregnancy in multiple sclerosis. Clones were sequenced by immunoSEQ multiplex PCR, and TCRdb holds only the in-frame ones, with some missing. This sample has about 57,000 clones, with roughly 92% found just once. Germline values: CDR1 SGHNT, CDR2 YYREEE (reference sequence). With 0 bases clipped from V and 5 bases from J, the junction kept 19 bases outside the gene matches. The CDR3 has 19 residues. Sequenced material: CD4+ T cells from peripheral blood mononuclear cells, taken in the third trimester of pregnancy. The clonotype was recovered from a female donor with multiple sclerosis, enrolled in a pregnancy study. V and J are TRBV5-4 and TRBJ1-1, with 7 bases matching TRBD1. This CDR3 is CASSLDLRSGRGSITEAFF. The CDR3 bases are TGTGCCAGCAGCTTGGACTTACGTTCTGGCAGGGGGTCGATAACTGAAGCTTTCTTT.